This T cell receptor beta chain was recovered during a study of blood T cell repertoires in COVID-19. Assay: immunoSEQ multiplex PCR; the TCRdb copy retains only in-frame clones and omits some. Seen here are some 450,000 clones, approximately 90% observed once, and the top ten hold roughly 0.87%. The CDR3 has 17 residues. J was trimmed by 2 bases and V by 1 base; bases with no gene match: 8. Germline CDR1 reads SEHNR; CDR2 reads FQNEAQ (reference sequence). Source material: peripheral blood. The receptor was isolated from a young man with COVID-19, enrolled during active disease. The chain employs TRBV7-9 and TRBJ2-7; 10 nucleotides line up with TRBD1. CDR3 residues: CASSLGAGTGAAYEQYF. The CDR3 DNA reads as TGTGCCAGCAGCTTAGGGGCTGGGACAGGGGCGGCCTACGAGCAGTACTTC. Variable domain in full (rest from reference TRBV7-9 and TRBJ2-7): DTGVSQNPRHKITKRGQNVTFRCDPISEHNRLYWYRQTLGQGPEFLTYFQNEAQLEKSRLLSDRFSAERPKGSFSTLEIQRTEQGDSAMYLCASSLGAGTGAAYEQYFGPGTRLTVT.